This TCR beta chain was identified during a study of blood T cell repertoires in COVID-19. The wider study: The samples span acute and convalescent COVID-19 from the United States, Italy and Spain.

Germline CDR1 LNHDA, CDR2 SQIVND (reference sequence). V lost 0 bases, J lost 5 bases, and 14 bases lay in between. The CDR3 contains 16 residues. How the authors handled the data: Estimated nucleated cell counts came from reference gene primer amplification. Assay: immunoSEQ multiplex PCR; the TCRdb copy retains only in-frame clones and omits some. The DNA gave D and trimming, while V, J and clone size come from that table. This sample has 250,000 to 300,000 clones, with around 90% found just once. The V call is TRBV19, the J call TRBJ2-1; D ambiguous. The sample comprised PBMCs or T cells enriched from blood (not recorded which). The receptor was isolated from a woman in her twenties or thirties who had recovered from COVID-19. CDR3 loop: CASSIDDSFRNNEQFF. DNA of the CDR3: TGTGCCAGTAGTATAGATGACTCCTTCCGGAACAATGAGCAGTTCTTC.